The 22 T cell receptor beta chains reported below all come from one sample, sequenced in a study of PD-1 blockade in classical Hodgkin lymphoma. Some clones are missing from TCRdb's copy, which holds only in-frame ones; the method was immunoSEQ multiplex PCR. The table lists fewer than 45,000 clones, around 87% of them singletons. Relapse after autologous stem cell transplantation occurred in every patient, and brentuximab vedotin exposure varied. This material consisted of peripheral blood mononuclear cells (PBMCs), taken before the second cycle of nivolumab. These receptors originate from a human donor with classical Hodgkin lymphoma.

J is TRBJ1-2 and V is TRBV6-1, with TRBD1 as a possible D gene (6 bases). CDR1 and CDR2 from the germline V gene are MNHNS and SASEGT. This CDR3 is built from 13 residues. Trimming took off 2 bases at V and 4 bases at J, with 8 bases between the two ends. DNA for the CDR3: TGTGCCAGCAGTGAAAGGGGGGGCTATGGCTACACCTTC. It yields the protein CASSERGGYGYTF.

This chain's CDR3 is CASSPRTGELAKNIQYF. The CDR3, as DNA: TGTGCCAGCAGCCCAAGGACAGGGGAGTTAGCCAAAAACATTCAGTACTTC. The genes are TRBV9 and TRBJ2-4, with 9 bases matching TRBD1. With V trimmed by 4 bases and J by 0 bases, 8 bases remained unmatched. The CDR3 spans 17 residues. Looked up from germline, CDR1 is SGDLS and CDR2 is YYNGEE. Variable domain in full (rest from reference TRBV9 and TRBJ2-4): DSGVTQTPKHLITATGQRVTLRCSPRSGDLSVYWYQQSLDQGLQFLIQYYNGEERAKGNILERFSAQQFPDLHSELNLSSLELGDSALYFCASSPRTGELAKNIQYFGAGTRLSVL.

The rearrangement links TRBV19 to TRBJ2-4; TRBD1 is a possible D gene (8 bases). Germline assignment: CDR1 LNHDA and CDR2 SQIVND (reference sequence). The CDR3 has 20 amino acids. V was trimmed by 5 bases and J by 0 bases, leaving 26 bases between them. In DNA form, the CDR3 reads TGTGCCAGTAGTCCCCGACAGGGGCCGTGGGGGGGAGAAGCCAAAAACATTCAGTACTTC. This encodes CASSPRQGPWGGEAKNIQYF.

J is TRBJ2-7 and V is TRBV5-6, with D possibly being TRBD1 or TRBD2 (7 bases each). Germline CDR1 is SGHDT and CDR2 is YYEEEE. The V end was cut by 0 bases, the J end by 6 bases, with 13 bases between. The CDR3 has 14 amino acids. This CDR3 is CASSLGDREGEQYF. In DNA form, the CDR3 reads TGTGCCAGCAGCTTGGGAGACAGGGAGGGCGAGCAGTACTTC.

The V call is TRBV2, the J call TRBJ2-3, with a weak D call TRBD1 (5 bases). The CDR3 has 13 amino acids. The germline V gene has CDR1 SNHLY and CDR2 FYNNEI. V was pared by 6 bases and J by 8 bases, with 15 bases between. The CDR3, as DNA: TGTGCCAGCAGCGCCGGACCGCAGGGTACGCAGTATTTT. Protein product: CASSAGPQGTQYF. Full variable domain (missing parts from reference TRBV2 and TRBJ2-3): EPEVTQTPSHQVTQMGQEVILRCVPISNHLYFYWYRQILGQKVEFLVSFYNNEISEKSEIFDDQFSVERPDGSNFTLKIRSTKLEDSAMYFCASSAGPQGTQYFGPGTRLTVL.

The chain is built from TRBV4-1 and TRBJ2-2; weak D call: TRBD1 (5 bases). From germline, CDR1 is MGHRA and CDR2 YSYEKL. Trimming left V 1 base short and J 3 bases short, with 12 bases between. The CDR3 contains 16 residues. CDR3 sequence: CASSQGAQGDTGELFF. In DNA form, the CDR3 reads TGCGCCAGCAGCCAAGGGGCCCAAGGGGACACCGGGGAGCTGTTTTTT.

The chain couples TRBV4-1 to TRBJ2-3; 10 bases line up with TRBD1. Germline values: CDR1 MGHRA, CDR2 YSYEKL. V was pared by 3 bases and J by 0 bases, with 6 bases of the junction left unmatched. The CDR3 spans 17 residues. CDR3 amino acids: CASSHPGTGDSTDTQYF. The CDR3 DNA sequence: TGCGCCAGCAGCCACCCCGGGACAGGGGATAGCACAGATACGCAGTATTTT.

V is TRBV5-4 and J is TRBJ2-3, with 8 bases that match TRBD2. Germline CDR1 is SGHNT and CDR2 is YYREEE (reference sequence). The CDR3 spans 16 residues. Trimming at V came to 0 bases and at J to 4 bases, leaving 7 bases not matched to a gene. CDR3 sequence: CASSLERGRPPDTQYF. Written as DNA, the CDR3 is TGTGCCAGCAGCTTGGAGCGCGGGAGGCCCCCAGATACGCAGTATTTT.

CDR3 nucleotide sequence: TGTGCCAGCAGTGATTCGGGGGGGAGCACAGATACGCAGTATTTT. This codes for CASSDSGGSTDTQYF. The chain combines TRBV6-4 with TRBJ2-3; 8 nucleotides align to TRBD2. Germline V gene sequence: CDR1 MRHNA, CDR2 SNTAGT. V was pared by 3 bases and J by 0 bases, with 2 bases of the junction left unmatched. This CDR3 is 15 amino acids long.

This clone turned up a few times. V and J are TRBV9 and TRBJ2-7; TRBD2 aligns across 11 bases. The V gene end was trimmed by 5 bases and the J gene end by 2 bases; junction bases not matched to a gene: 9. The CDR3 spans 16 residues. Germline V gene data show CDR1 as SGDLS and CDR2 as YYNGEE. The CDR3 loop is CASRPPILAGAYEQYF. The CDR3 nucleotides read TGTGCCAGCAGACCCCCCATACTAGCGGGGGCCTACGAGCAGTACTTC.

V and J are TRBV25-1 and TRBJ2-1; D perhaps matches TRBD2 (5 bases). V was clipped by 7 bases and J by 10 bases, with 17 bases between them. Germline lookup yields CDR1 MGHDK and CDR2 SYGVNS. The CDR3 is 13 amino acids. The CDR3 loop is CASNAGTSGEQFF. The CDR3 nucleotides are TGTGCCAGCAACGCGGGTACGTCGGGCGAGCAGTTCTTC.

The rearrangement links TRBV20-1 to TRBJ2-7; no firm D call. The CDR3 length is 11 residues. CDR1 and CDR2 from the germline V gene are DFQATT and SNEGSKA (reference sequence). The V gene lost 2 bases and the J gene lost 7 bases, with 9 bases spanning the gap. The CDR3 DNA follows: TGCAGTGCTAGAAGTTTTGGGGAGCAGTACTTC. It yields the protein CSARSFGEQYF.

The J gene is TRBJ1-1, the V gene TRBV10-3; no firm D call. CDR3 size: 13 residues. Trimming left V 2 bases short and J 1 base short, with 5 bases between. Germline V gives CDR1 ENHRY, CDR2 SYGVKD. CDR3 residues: CAISEAGNTEAFF. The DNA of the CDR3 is TGTGCCATCAGTGAGGCCGGGAACACTGAAGCTTTCTTT.

The chain's CDR3 is CASSVGVRGGGYTF. The CDR3 DNA sequence: TGTGCCAGCAGCGTAGGTGTCAGGGGAGGTGGCTACACCTTC. The chain employs TRBV9 and TRBJ1-2, with D perhaps TRBD1 (6 bases). This CDR3 spans 14 amino acids. The V gene lost 0 bases and the J gene lost 7 bases, with 13 bases spanning the gap. Germline-derived CDR1 and CDR2 are SGDLS and YYNGEE.

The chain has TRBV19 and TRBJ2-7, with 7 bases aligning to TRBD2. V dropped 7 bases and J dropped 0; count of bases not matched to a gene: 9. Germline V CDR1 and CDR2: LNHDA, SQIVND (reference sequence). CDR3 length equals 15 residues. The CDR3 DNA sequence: TGTGCCAGTACCCCTGGACTAGGAACCTCCTACGAGCAGTACTTC. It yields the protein CASTPGLGTSYEQYF.

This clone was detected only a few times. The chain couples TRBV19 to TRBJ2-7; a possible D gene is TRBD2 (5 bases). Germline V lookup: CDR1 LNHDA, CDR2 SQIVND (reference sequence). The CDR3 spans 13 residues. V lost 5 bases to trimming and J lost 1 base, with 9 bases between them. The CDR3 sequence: CASSVRASYEQYF. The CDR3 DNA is TGTGCCAGTAGTGTGCGGGCATCCTACGAGCAGTACTTC.

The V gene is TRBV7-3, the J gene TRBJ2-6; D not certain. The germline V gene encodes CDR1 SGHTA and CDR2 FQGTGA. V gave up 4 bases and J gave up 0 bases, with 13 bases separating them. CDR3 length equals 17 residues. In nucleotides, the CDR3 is TGTGCCAGCAGCTCTCAGCCCTCTATCTCTGGGGCCAACGTCCTGACTTTC. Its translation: CASSSQPSISGANVLTF.

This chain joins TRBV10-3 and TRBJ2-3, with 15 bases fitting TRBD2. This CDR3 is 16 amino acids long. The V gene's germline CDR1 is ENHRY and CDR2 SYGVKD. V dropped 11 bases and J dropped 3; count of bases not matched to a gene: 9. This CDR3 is CASGTSGRIGTDTQYF. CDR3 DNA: TGTGCCTCGGGGACTAGCGGGAGGATTGGAACAGATACGCAGTATTTT.

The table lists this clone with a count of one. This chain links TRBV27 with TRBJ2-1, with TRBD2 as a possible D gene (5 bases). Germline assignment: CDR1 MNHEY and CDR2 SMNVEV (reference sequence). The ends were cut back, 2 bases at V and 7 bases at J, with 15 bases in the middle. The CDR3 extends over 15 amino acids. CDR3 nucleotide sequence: TGTGCCAGCAGTTTAAGCGATAATCCGGGGAATGAGCAGTTCTTC. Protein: CASSLSDNPGNEQFF.

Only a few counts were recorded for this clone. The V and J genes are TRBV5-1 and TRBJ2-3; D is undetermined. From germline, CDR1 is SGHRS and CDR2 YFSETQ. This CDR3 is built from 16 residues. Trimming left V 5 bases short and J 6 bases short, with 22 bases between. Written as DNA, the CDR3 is TGCGCCAGCAGGGATCGAGCATCCCCCGGTGGGGATACGCAGTATTTT. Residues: CASRDRASPGGDTQYF.

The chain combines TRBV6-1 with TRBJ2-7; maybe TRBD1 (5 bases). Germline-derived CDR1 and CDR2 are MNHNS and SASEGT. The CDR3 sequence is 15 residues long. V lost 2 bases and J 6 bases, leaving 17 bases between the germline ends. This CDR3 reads CASSERQGSMGEQYF. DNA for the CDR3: TGTGCCAGCAGTGAAAGGCAGGGTTCAATGGGCGAGCAGTACTTC.

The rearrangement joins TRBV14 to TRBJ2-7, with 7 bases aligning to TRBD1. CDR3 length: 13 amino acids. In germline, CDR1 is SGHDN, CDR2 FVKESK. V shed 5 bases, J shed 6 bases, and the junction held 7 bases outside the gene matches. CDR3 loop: CASSEQGLGEQYF. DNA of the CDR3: TGTGCCAGCAGCGAACAGGGGTTAGGCGAGCAGTACTTC.